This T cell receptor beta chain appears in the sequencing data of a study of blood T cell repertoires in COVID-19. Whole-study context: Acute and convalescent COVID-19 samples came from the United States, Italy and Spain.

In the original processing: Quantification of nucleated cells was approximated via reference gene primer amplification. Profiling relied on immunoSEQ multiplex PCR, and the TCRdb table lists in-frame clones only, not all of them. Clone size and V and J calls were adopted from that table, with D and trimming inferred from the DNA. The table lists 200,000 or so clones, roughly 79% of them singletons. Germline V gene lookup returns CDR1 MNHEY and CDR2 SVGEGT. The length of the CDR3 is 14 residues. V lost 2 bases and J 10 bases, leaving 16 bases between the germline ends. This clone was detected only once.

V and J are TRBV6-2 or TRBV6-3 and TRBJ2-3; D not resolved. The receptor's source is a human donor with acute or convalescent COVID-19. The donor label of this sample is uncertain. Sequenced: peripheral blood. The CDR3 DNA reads TGTGCCAGCAGTTACCTCCGACTGGCCAACGCGCAGTATTTT. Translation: CASSYLRLANAQYF.